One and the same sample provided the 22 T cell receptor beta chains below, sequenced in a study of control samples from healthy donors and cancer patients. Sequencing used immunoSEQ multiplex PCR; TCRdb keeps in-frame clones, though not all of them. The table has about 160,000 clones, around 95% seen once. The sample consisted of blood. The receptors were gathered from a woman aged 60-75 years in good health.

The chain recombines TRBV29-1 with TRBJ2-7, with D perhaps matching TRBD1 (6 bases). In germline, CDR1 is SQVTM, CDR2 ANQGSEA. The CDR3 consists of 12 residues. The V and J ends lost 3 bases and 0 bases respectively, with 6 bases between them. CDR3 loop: CSVEDSSYEQYF. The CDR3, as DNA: TGCAGCGTTGAGGACAGCTCCTACGAGCAGTACTTC.

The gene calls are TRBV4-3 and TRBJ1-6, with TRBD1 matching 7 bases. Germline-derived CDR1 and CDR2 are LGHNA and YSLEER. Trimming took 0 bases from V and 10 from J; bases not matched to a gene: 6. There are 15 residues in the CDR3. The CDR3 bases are TGCGCCAGCAGCCAAGATGGGGACAGCACCTCACCCCTCCACTTT. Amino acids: CASSQDGDSTSPLHF.

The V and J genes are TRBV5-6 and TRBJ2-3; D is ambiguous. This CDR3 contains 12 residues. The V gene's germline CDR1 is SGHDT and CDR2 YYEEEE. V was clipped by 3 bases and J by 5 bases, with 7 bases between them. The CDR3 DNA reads TGTGCCAGCAGCTGGCCCCGAGATACGCAGTATTTT. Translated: CASSWPRDTQYF.

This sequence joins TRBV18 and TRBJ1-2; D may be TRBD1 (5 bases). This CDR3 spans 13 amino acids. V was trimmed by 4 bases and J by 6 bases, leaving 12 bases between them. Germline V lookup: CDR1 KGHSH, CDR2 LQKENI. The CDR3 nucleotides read TGTGCCAGCTCACTTGGGCAGGGAGATGGCTACACCTTC. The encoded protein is CASSLGQGDGYTF.

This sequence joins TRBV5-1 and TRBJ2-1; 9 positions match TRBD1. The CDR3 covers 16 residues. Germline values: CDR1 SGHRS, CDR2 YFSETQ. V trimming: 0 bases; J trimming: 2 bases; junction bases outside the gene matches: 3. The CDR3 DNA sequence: TGCGCCAGCAGCTTGGCGGGACAGGGCACCTACAATGAGCAGTTCTTC. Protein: CASSLAGQGTYNEQFF.

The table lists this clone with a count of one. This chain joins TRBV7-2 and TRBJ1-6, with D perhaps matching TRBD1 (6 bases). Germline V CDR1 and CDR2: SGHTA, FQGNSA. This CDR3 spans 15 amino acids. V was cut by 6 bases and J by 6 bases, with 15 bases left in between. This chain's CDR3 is CASRLTAGANSPLHF. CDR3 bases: TGTGCCAGCAGACTAACGGCAGGGGCTAATTCACCCCTCCACTTT.

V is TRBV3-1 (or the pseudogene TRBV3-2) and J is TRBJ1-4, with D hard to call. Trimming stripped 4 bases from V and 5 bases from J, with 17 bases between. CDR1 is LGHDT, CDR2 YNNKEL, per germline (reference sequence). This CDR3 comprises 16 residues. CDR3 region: CASSLRSGPKNEKLFF. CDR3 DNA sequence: TGTGCCAGCAGCCTAAGGTCGGGCCCCAAGAATGAAAAACTGTTTTTT.

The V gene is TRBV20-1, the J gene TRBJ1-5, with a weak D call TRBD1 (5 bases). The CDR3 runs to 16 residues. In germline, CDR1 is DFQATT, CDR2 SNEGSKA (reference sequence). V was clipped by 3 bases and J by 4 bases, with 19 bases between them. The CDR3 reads CSASETAGGDNQPQHF. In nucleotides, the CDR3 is TGCAGTGCTAGTGAAACAGCTGGGGGTGATAATCAGCCCCAGCATTTT.

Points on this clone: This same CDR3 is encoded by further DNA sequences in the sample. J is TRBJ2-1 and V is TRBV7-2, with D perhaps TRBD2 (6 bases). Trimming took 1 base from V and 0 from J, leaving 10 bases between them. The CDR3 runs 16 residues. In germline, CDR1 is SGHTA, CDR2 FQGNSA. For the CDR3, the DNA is TGTGCCAGCAGCTTAGTTGCGGGGAGCTCCTACAATGAGCAGTTCTTC. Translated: CASSLVAGSSYNEQFF.

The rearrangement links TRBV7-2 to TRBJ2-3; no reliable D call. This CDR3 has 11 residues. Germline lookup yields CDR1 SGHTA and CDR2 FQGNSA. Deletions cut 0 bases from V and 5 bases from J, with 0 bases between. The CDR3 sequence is CASSLADTQYF. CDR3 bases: TGTGCCAGCAGCTTAGCAGATACGCAGTATTTT.

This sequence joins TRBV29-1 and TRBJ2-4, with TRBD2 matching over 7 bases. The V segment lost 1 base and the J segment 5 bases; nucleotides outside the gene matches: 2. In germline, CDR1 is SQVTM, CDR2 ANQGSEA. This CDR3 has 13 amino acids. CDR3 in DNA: TGCAGCGTTGAAGTTGGGGGGGAAAACATTCAGTACTTC. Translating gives CSVEVGGENIQYF.

CDR3 nucleotide sequence: TGTGCCAGCAGCTGGACGGGACTAGCGGGCTACTACAATGAGCAGTTCTTC. It translates to CASSWTGLAGYYNEQFF. The V call is TRBV11-2, the J call TRBJ2-1; TRBD2 matches 12 bases. The CDR3 is 17 amino acids. Germline V lookup: CDR1 SGHAT, CDR2 FQNNGV. V was pared by 4 bases and J by 3 bases, with 7 bases of the junction left unmatched.

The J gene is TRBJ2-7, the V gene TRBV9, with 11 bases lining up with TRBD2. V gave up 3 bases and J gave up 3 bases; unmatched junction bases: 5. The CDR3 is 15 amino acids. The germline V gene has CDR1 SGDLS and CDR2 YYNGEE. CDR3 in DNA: TGTGCCAGCAGCGCGGCCGGGACTAGCGGCTACGAGCAGTACTTC. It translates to CASSAAGTSGYEQYF.

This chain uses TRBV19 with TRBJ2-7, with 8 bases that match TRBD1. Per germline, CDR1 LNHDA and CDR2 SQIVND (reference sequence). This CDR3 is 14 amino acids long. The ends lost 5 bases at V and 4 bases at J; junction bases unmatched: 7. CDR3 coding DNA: TGTGCCAGTAGTGCCCGGGACAGGACTTACGAGCAGTACTTC. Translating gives CASSARDRTYEQYF.

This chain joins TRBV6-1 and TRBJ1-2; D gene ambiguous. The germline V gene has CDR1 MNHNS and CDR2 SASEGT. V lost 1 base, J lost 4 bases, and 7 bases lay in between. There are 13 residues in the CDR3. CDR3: CASSEGASYGYTF. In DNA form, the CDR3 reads TGTGCCAGCAGTGAAGGCGCCAGCTATGGCTACACCTTC.

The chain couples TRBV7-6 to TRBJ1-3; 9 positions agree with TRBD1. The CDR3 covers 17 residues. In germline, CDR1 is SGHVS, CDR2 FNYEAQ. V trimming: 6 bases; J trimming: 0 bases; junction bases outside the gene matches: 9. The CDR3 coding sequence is TGTGCCAGCAGTTTGTCCGGGACAGGGTTCTCTGGAAACACCATATATTTT. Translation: CASSLSGTGFSGNTIYF.

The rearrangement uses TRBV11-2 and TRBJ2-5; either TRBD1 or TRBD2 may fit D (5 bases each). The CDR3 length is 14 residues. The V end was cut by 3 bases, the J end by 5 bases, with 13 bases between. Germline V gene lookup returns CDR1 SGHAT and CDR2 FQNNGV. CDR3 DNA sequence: TGTGCCAGCAGCTTCGGGGCAGGGACGGAGACCCAGTACTTC. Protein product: CASSFGAGTETQYF.

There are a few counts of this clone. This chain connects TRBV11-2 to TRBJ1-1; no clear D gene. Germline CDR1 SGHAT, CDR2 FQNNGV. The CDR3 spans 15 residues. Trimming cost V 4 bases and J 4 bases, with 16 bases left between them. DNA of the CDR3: TGTGCCAGCAGCTACAATCATCAGGTCGGCACTGAAGCTTTCTTT. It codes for CASSYNHQVGTEAFF. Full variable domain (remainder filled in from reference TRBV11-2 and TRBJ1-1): EAGVAQSPRYKIIEKRQSVAFWCNPISGHATLYWYQQILGQGPKLLIQFQNNGVVDDSQLPKDRFSAERLKGVDSTLKIQPAKLEDSAVYLCASSYNHQVGTEAFFGQGTRLTVV.

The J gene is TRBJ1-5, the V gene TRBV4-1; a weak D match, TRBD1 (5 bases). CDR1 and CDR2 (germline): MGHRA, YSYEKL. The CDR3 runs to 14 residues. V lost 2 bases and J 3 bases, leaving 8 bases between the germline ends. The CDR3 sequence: CASSQQGANQPQHF. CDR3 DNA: TGCGCCAGCAGCCAACAGGGAGCCAATCAGCCCCAGCATTTT.

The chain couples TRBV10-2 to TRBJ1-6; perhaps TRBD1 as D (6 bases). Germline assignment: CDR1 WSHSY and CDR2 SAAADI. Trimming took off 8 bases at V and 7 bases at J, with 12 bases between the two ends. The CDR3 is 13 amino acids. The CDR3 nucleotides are TGCGCCAGCGGAACAGGGACAAATTCACCCCTCCACTTT. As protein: CASGTGTNSPLHF.

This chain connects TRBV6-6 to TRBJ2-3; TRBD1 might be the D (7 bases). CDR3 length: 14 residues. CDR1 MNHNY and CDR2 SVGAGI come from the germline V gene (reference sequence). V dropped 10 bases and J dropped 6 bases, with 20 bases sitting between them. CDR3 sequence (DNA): TGTGCCACCTCGGACAGGACTAACAAGGATACGCAGTATTTT. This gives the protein CATSDRTNKDTQYF.

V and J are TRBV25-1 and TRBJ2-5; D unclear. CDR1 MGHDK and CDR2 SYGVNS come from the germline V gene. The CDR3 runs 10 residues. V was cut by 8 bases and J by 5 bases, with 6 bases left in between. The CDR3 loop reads CASGGETQYF. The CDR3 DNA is TGTGCCAGCGGTGGCGAGACCCAGTACTTC.